The table lists the clone carrying this T cell receptor (beta chain) with a few counts. Trimming removed 4 bases at V and 0 bases at J, with 13 bases between. Germline V lookup: CDR1 MGHRA, CDR2 YSYEKL. This CDR3 region has 16 residues. Methods used by the authors: Amplifying reference gene primers gave estimates of nucleated cell counts. The protocol was immunoSEQ multiplex PCR, while the TCRdb copy is restricted to in-frame clones and leaves out a portion. The DNA was the basis for D and trimming; V, J and clone size are from that table. This sample has 200,000 to 250,000 clones; 75% to 85% occur once, and the top ten carry 4.3%. This record belongs to a study of blood T cell repertoires in COVID-19. Across the study: Sample material is recorded as cDNA or gDNA derived from T cells, B-cell-depleted T cells, or PBMCs.

Participant-reported clinical history was the basis for cohort assignment. The clonotype comes from a young man with acute COVID-19. The gene calls are TRBV4-1 and TRBJ2-1; D is undetermined. Sequencing used PBMCs or T cells enriched from blood (not recorded which). In nucleotides, the CDR3 is TGCGCCAGCAGCCCGGTTGATCTTATCTCCTACAATGAGCAGTTCTTC. Translating gives CASSPVDLISYNEQFF.